This T cell receptor (beta chain) was identified in a study of blood T cell repertoires in COVID-19 (TCRdb year 2020). Study-wide context: The collaborator samples originated in the United States, Italy and Spain and spanned the acute and convalescent phases of COVID-19. The material from the prospective study consisted of cDNA or gDNA derived from T cells, B-cell-depleted T cells, or PBMCs. Subjects who had been exposed to COVID-19, were actively infected with it, or had recovered from it provided the deeply sampled blood TCRbeta repertoires that made up the dataset. A freely available public database, intended as a resource for researchers studying the immune response to SARS-CoV-2, is where the repertoires were released. The samples were drawn from the first 160 participants of the ongoing ImmuneRACE study and from over 950 subjects provided by 6 global collaborators. A de-identified subject ID, COVID-19 status, age in years and sex were almost always included in the sample metadata. HLA class I and class II types, where available, came from metadata supplied by the sample provider rather than from assay-based typing.

Each collaborating institution followed its own protocols to collect whole blood in K2EDTA tubes. For TCRbeta analysis, collaborators shipped samples as frozen whole blood, isolated PBMCs, or DNA extracted from either of those sample types. From V the trimming removes 0 bases and from J it removes 6 bases, while the gene matches leave 12 bases of the junction unaccounted for. CDR1 and CDR2, per the germline V gene, are SGHRS and YFSETQ. The CDR3 numbers 18 residues from cysteine through phenylalanine. The entry retains the CDR3 DNA only, 54 bases that are in frame from base 1. TCRbeta CDR3 regions were amplified from genomic DNA using the immunoSEQ Assay, a bias-controlled multiplex PCR. The study's own analysis went as follows. The number of nucleated cells in each sample was estimated by amplification of reference gene primers within the assay. To quantify the absolute abundance of each unique TCRbeta CDR3 rearrangement, sequence reads were collapsed and filtered. For each sample, productive Simpson clonality was calculated by taking the square root of Simpson's diversity index across productive rearrangements. Not all clones reach the TCRdb copy of this immuneACCESS table, which keeps in-frame sequences only. Checked studies attribute under half of the gap to unresolved V genes and leave the rest unexplained. V and J calls and clone size are copied from that table; D and trimming were computed from the DNA. The sample table shows some 58,000 clones, and 85% to 95% are seen once. Clones ranked in the top ten supply 4.5% to 5.5% of the sample.

Results and caveats for the whole study, not just this receptor: Clinical and demographic metadata were provided uncurated, with the amount varying by source and participant.

Concerning this clone: It lacks a known antigen. No much larger clone is present one base from it, and per-base qualities are unavailable.

This TCR was sampled from a man aged 50-60 years with active COVID-19. Recombination connected TRBV5-1 to TRBJ2-3, and 11 junctional nucleotides match TRBD2. Sample: peripheral blood. This receptor carries the CDR3 CASSLARGSGRALDTQYF. The DNA sequence follows: TGCGCCAGCAGCTTGGCTCGGGGTAGCGGGAGGGCCTTGGATACGCAGTATTTT.